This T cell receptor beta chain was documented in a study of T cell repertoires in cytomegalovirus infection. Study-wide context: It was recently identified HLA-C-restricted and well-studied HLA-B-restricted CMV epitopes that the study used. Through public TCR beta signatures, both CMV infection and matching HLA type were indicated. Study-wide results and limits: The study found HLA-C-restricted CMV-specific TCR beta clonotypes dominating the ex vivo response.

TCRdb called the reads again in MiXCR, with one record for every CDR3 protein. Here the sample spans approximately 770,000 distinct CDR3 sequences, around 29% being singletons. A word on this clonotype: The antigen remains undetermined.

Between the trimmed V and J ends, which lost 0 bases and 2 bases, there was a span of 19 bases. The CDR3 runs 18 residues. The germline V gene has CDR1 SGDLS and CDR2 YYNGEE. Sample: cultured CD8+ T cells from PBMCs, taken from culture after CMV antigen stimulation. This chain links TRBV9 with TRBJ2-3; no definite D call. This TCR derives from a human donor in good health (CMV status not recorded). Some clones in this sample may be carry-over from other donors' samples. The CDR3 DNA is TGTGCCAGCAGCGTAGATAAAGGAATATTATCATCCACAGATACGCAGTATTTT. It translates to CASSVDKGILSSTDTQYF. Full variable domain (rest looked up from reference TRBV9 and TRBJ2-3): DSGVTQTPKHLITATGQRVTLRCSPRSGDLSVYWYQQSLDQGLQFLIQYYNGEERAKGNILERFSAQQFPDLHSELNLSSLELGDSALYFCASSVDKGILSSTDTQYFGPGTRLTVL.